This T cell receptor (beta chain) was recovered during a study of T cells in Graves' hyperthyroidism and ophthalmopathy. Study findings and constraints: The model predicted ophthalmopathy a median around seven months before onset.

The CDR3 is made up of 12 amino acids. V shed 4 bases, J shed 6 bases, and the junction held 3 bases outside the gene matches. Germline CDR1 reads SGHAT; CDR2 reads FQNNGV. TCR beta CDR3 sequences were amplified from RNA transcripts. The HTBI primer set served for first-round RT-PCR of the TCR CDR3. TCRdb called the multiplex PCR reads again in MiXCR, with one record for every CDR3 protein. The sample lists 650,000 to 750,000 distinct CDR3 sequences, 11% to 15% occurring once. This clonotype was counted many times. Its matching antigen is unknown. Sequenced input: blood. The source of this sequence is a woman between 18 and 29 years old with Graves' hyperthyroidism. The rearrangement uses TRBV11-2 and TRBJ2-7; TRBD2 aligns across 7 bases. CDR3 residues: CASSSLAAEQYF. CDR3 sequence (DNA): TGTGCCAGCAGCTCTCTAGCGGCCGAGCAGTACTTC.